This T cell receptor beta chain originates from a study of early T cells in non-severe SARS-CoV-2 infection. Individually, cDNA molecules had unique molecular identifiers attached to them. TCRdb reanalysed the 5' RACE reads using MiXCR and keeps one entry per CDR3 protein. The data hold approximately 97,000 distinct CDR3 sequences, with approximately 11% observed a single time. Ten or more counts support this clonotype. The sequenced sample was whole blood, obtained at baseline. The receptor's source is an adult who was a healthcare worker with PCR-confirmed SARS-CoV-2 infection or an uninfected control (not recorded which).

CDR3 nucleotide sequence: TGCAGTGCTAGAGAACCCCGGGACGGGAACTCCTACGAGCAGTACTTC. Its translation: CSAREPRDGNSYEQYF. The chain employs TRBV20-1 and TRBJ2-7; the D gene could be TRBD1 or TRBD2 (5 bases each). This CDR3 has 16 amino acids. Trimming removed 0 bases at V and 0 bases at J, with 15 bases between. The germline CDR1 and CDR2 sequences are DFQATT and SNEGSKA (reference sequence).